These 13 T cell receptor beta chains share one sample of origin, sequenced in a study of beta chain features in type 1 diabetes. Investigators reverse transcribed all isolated RNA, so they sequenced expressed TCRB transcripts. Profiling relied on immunoSEQ multiplex PCR, and the TCRdb table lists in-frame clones only, not all of them. The table has about 370,000 clones, around 10% seen once; the top ten hold about 0.6%. Study-level results: TCRB CDR3 length was moderately but significantly reduced in all four CD4+ subsets of Type 1 diabetes patients.

Their specific antigens are unknown. Sequences were obtained from central memory CD4+ T cells from blood. The receptors stem from a man younger than 40 with type 1 diabetes.

The chain joins TRBV19 to TRBJ1-5; D is uncertain. V lost 7 bases and J lost 1, with 11 bases in between. From germline, CDR1 is LNHDA and CDR2 SQIVND (reference sequence). The CDR3 totals 14 residues. CDR3: CASNRQISNQPQHF. The CDR3 nucleotides read TGTGCCAGTAATCGTCAAATAAGCAATCAGCCCCAGCATTTT.

The chain has TRBV2 and TRBJ1-5, with 10 bases fitting TRBD1. This CDR3 contains 14 residues. Per germline, CDR1 SNHLY and CDR2 FYNNEI. The V segment lost 6 bases and the J segment 5 bases; nucleotides outside the gene matches: 4. Here the CDR3 DNA reads TGTGCCAGCAGGGGGACAGGGGAAGATCAGCCCCAGCATTTT. Protein sequence: CASRGTGEDQPQHF.

This clone has more than one count but fewer than ten. The CDR3 nucleotides are TGTGCCACAACCGGGACAGGGCCATCCTACGAGCAGTACTTC. Its translation is CATTGTGPSYEQYF. The V and J genes are TRBV10-3 and TRBJ2-7; 9 bases line up with TRBD1. The CDR3 loop spans 14 amino acids. Trimming cost V 10 bases and J 1 base; bases outside gene matches: 8. Germline V CDR1 and CDR2: ENHRY, SYGVKD.

This clone has just a few counts. V usage is TRBV18 and J usage is TRBJ1-5; D is uncertain. From germline, CDR1 is KGHSH and CDR2 LQKENI. Deletions cut 1 base from V and 4 bases from J, with 8 bases between. The CDR3 length is 14 residues. The CDR3 spells CASSPQEGNQPQHF. Here the CDR3 DNA reads TGTGCCAGCTCACCACAGGAAGGAAATCAGCCCCAGCATTTT.

V and J are TRBV29-1 and TRBJ1-3; D is ambiguous. CDR1 SQVTM and CDR2 ANQGSEA come from the germline V gene. The CDR3 contains 13 residues. V was clipped by 1 base and J by 2 bases, with 6 bases between them. CDR3 in DNA: TGCAGCGTTGAAGTGACGACTGGAAACACCATATATTTT. It yields the protein CSVEVTTGNTIYF. Full variable domain (missing parts from reference TRBV29-1 and TRBJ1-3): SAVISQKPSRDICQRGTSLTIQCQVDSQVTMMFWYRQQPGQSLTLIATANQGSEATYESGFVIDKFPISRPNLTFSTLTVSNMSPEDSSIYLCSVEVTTGNTIYFGEGSWLTVV.

The chain has TRBV7-8 and TRBJ1-1; D is unclear. Germline V gene data show CDR1 as SGHVS and CDR2 as FQNEAQ. V gave up 1 base and J gave up 4 bases, with 4 bases separating them. This CDR3 spans 12 amino acids. The CDR3 DNA is TGTGCCAGCAGCTTAGTACTCACTGAAGCTTTCTTT. Translating it yields CASSLVLTEAFF.

In this sample, this clone turned up a few times. This chain joins TRBV25-1 and TRBJ2-7; TRBD1 or TRBD2 may be the D gene (6 bases each). The CDR3 runs to 14 residues. The V and J ends lost 3 bases and 6 bases respectively, with 15 bases between them. Germline lookup yields CDR1 MGHDK and CDR2 SYGVNS. This chain's CDR3 is CASSDRRGGGEQYF. Written as DNA, the CDR3 is TGTGCCAGCAGTGACCGCAGGGGAGGAGGCGAGCAGTACTTC.

V gene TRBV7-9 combines with J gene TRBJ2-5, with 8 bases lining up with TRBD2. The CDR3 totals 14 residues. CDR1 and CDR2 (germline): SEHNR, FQNEAQ (reference sequence). Losses at the gene ends were 5 bases for V and 5 bases for J; bases not matched to a gene: 7. As DNA, the CDR3 is TGTGCCAGCAGCCGGACCGGGACTAGGGAGACCCAGTACTTC. Its protein is CASSRTGTRETQYF.

This clone was recorded at least ten times. The rearrangement links TRBV29-1 to TRBJ2-1; no firm D call. Germline CDR1 reads SQVTM; CDR2 reads ANQGSEA. V lost 5 bases and J 0 bases, leaving 17 bases between the germline ends. The CDR3 consists of 16 residues. CDR3 residues: CSVFDRWTSSYNEQFF. Here the CDR3 DNA reads TGCAGCGTTTTCGATCGGTGGACGAGCTCCTACAATGAGCAGTTCTTC.

The chain joins TRBV7-2 to TRBJ2-7, with a weak D call TRBD2 (6 bases). Germline CDR1 and CDR2: SGHTA and FQGNSA. The CDR3 extends over 14 amino acids. V gave up 2 bases and J gave up 3 bases, with 11 bases separating them. The CDR3 DNA reads as TGTGCCAGCAGCTTAACGGCGGGAAGCTACGAGCAGTACTTC. Protein sequence: CASSLTAGSYEQYF.

This clone appeared many times. The chain links TRBV7-2 to TRBJ1-2; D may be TRBD1 (5 bases). The CDR3 is 16 residues long. The germline CDR1 and CDR2 sequences are SGHTA and FQGNSA. V lost 5 bases to trimming and J lost 0 bases, with 16 bases between them. The CDR3 sequence is CASSLRGGRANYGYTF. The CDR3 DNA reads TGTGCCAGCAGCCTCCGTGGGGGTAGGGCTAACTATGGCTACACCTTC.

This clone was counted a few times. The V gene is TRBV4-2, the J gene TRBJ1-4; possible D gene TRBD1, 6 bases. V dropped 1 base and J dropped 5 bases, with 20 bases sitting between them. The CDR3 has 18 residues. Germline V gene sequence: CDR1 LGHNA, CDR2 YNFKEQ. The CDR3 reads CASSQGPLGGSPNEKLFF. In DNA form, the CDR3 reads TGTGCCAGCAGCCAAGGGCCGCTCGGGGGCAGTCCAAATGAAAAACTGTTTTTT.

This clone was observed many times. The rearrangement uses TRBV7-9 and TRBJ1-2, with TRBD1 as a possible D gene (5 bases). V lost 0 bases and J 7 bases, leaving 12 bases between the germline ends. The length of the CDR3 is 14 residues. Germline values: CDR1 SEHNR, CDR2 FQNEAQ (reference sequence). The CDR3 DNA sequence: TGTGCCAGCAGCTTAGCGGGCAGGGAGGGTGGCTACACCTTC. It translates to CASSLAGREGGYTF.